Sequencing of this T cell receptor beta chain was carried out in a study of T cell repertoires in cytomegalovirus infection. As for the study in general: TCR beta signatures that were public indicated CMV infection and matching HLA type.

TCRdb reprocessed the reads with MiXCR, giving one entry per CDR3 protein. The table lists some 180,000 distinct CDR3 sequences, about a sixth of them singletons. This clonotype was seen a handful of times. Its matching antigen is unknown. Study results and caveats: Pooled public TCR beta family frequency picked out CMV carriers with the relevant HLA.

This receptor was obtained from a human donor in good health (CMV status not recorded). Some clones in this sample may be carry-over from other donors' samples. Sequenced material: CD8+ T cells from PBMCs.

CDR3 amino acids: CSVSDRGAGYTF. The CDR3 DNA reads as TGCAGCGTTTCGGACAGGGGGGCTGGCTACACCTTC. The chain uses TRBV29-1 and TRBJ1-2; 10 bases are shared with TRBD1. The CDR3 runs to 12 residues. The junction had 4 bases not matched to a gene; V was cut back by 5 bases and J by 7 bases. Germline-derived CDR1 and CDR2 are SQVTM and ANQGSEA. The full variable domain, rest sourced from reference TRBV29-1 and TRBJ1-2, is SAVISQKPSRDICQRGTSLTIQCQVDSQVTMMFWYRQQPGQSLTLIATANQGSEATYESGFVIDKFPISRPNLTFSTLTVSNMSPEDSSIYLCSVSDRGAGYTFGSGTRLTVV.